The clone carrying this T cell receptor beta chain was recorded only once. Its matching antigen is unknown. The V gene end was trimmed by 2 bases and the J gene end by 7 bases; junction bases not matched to a gene: 7. Germline assignment: CDR1 SGHRS and CDR2 YFSETQ. This CDR3 is 16 amino acids long. This sample is part of a study of cytomegalovirus exposure and HLA in healthy donors. Overall study results and limits: The authors confirmed in vitro that a few CMV-associated chains were specific for CMV antigens.

TCRdb's copy holds only in-frame clones and misses some; the assay was immunoSEQ multiplex PCR. The sample shows about 130,000 clones, 70% to 90% of them seen only once. The donors were members of the validation cohort comprising over 90 subjects, separate from the roughly 680-subject first cohort. The chain uses TRBV5-1 and TRBJ1-6, with 9 positions matching TRBD1. Sequenced: PBMCs. This receptor was taken from a woman younger than 45 in good health and CMV-seropositive. The CDR3 DNA reads as TGCGCCAGCAGCTTAGCTCCGGGACAGGGAAATTCACCCCTCCACTTT. It is translated as CASSLAPGQGNSPLHF.